This T cell receptor (beta chain) stems from a study of T cell repertoires in cytomegalovirus infection (dated by TCRdb to about 2019). In the study overall: Donor HLA type was relevant to the analysis, as public TCR beta signatures indicated carriage of CMV infection together with the matching HLA type.

General conclusions and limits of the study: Carriers of CMV infection plus the relevant HLA type were discriminated by the cumulative frequency of public TCR beta family members in the study cohort and in an independent roughly 370-donor cohort. The ex vivo response was dominated by HLA-C-restricted CMV-specific TCR beta clonotypes, and the single most frequent clonotype in two of eight donors was supplied by these HLA-C-restricted clonotypes.

The CDR3 sequence holds 20 residues, the cysteine and phenylalanine included. Just the 60-base CDR3 DNA is kept, in frame starting at base 1. The germline V end is reduced by 0 bases and the J end by 3 bases; junction bases left unmatched: 17. For sequencing, an Illumina HiSeq 1500 was employed. TCRdb's own reprocessing of the public reads used fastp at Q25 and MiXCR and kept productive beta chains. When rows share a CDR3 protein, they turn into one entry using the most common DNA and genes. For this sample the table gives fewer than 550,000 distinct CDR3 sequences, of which approximately 30% were detected only once. The ten top clones hold around 15% of the sample. This clonotype was recorded a few times. Its specific antigen is unknown. One base away there is no much larger clone; base qualities are not given.

The receptor was derived from a human donor in good health (CMV status not recorded). Some clones in this sample may be carry-over from other donors' samples. The sample taken for sequencing was PBMCs. This chain is built from TRBV6-7 and TRBJ1-1, with 9 middle bases fitting TRBD1. TRBV6-7 falls under the ORF class, with uncertain function. The sequenced DNA is TGTGCCAGCAGTTACTCGTCAGTCCTCAGCGAAACAGGGGGCGACACTGAAGCTTTCTTT. Its coded protein is CASSYSSVLSETGGDTEAFF.